What follows are 22 T cell receptor beta chains derived from one specimen sequenced in a study of identical twins. Via MiXCR, TCRdb re-called the 5' RACE reads, giving one row per CDR3 protein. The table lists roughly 250,000 distinct CDR3 sequences, approximately 8% of them singletons. The same data also went into a second study, on yellow fever vaccine responses in identical twins.

The sample consisted of CD8+ T cells sorted from blood. These receptors were collected from a woman aged 18-29 years in good health.

The CDR3: CASSWGLAGLNAGELFF. The CDR3 region has the DNA TGTGCCAGCAGTTGGGGACTAGCGGGACTTAATGCCGGGGAGCTGTTTTTT. The V call is TRBV2, the J call TRBJ2-2; 13 positions match TRBD2. Germline V CDR1 and CDR2: SNHLY, FYNNEI. J lost 6 bases, V lost 5 bases, and 9 bases had no gene match. This CDR3 is built from 17 residues.

V and J are TRBV4-2 and TRBJ2-7; unclear D gene. Germline V CDR1 and CDR2: LGHNA, YNFKEQ. CDR3 length: 14 residues. Trimming took 0 bases from V and 0 from J, leaving 6 bases between them. CDR3 in DNA: TGTGCCAGCAGCCAAGACAGGACCTCCTACGAGCAGTACTTC. Translating gives CASSQDRTSYEQYF.

This clonotype was recorded a few times. The chain recombines TRBV12-3 or TRBV12-4 with TRBJ2-1, with 11 positions matching TRBD2. The CDR3 is 19 residues long. V was clipped by 3 bases and J by 0 bases; unmatched bases: 10. This chain's CDR3 is CASSFPSGLAVSSYNEQFF. CDR3 nucleotides: TGTGCCAGCAGTTTCCCCTCGGGACTAGCGGTGAGCTCCTACAATGAGCAGTTCTTC.

Turning to this clonotype: A read error may account for a junction end that differs from germline. This chain connects TRBV11-3 to TRBJ1-2, with D possibly being TRBD1 (6 bases). CDR1 and CDR2 (germline): SGHNT, YENEEA. There are 11 residues in the CDR3. DNA of the CDR3: TGTGCCAGCAGTCGTTTGGGACACTACTATTTC. Residues: CASSRLGHYYF.

This clonotype showed up many times. V usage is TRBV29-1 and J usage is TRBJ2-1; 7 bases match TRBD2. Germline V CDR1 and CDR2: SQVTM, ANQGSEA. The CDR3 contains 14 residues. The V segment lost 3 bases and the J segment 6 bases; nucleotides outside the gene matches: 8. In nucleotides, the CDR3 is TGCAGCGTTGACGTGGGAGGGTCCCTCAATGAGCAGTTCTTC. Translated: CSVDVGGSLNEQFF.

This clonotype has more than one count but fewer than ten. V and J are TRBV12-3 or TRBV12-4 and TRBJ2-3; TRBD2 matches 12 bases. Germline trimming cut 6 bases from V and 6 bases from J; bases unmatched to any gene: 13. The CDR3 runs to 17 residues. In DNA, the CDR3 is TGTGCCAGCAGCCTATTCCCCCTGACTAGCGGGAGTGATACGCAGTATTTT. Protein product: CASSLFPLTSGSDTQYF.

This clonotype has just a few counts. This chain links TRBV2 with TRBJ2-3; D gene unclear. The germline V gene has CDR1 SNHLY and CDR2 FYNNEI. Trimming removed 6 bases at V and 4 bases at J, with 8 bases between. The CDR3 loop spans 12 amino acids. The CDR3 region is CASRGSPDTQYF. The CDR3 DNA reads as TGTGCCAGCAGGGGTTCACCAGATACGCAGTATTTT.

This chain connects TRBV3-1 to TRBJ2-5; D is undetermined. CDR3 length: 14 residues. V gave up 7 bases and J gave up 2 bases, with 14 bases separating them. Germline loops: CDR1 LGHDT, CDR2 YNNKEL (reference sequence). The CDR3 region is CASTPPTAQETQYF. CDR3 sequence (DNA): TGTGCCAGCACCCCCCCCACAGCACAAGAGACCCAGTACTTC.

On this clonotype: One junction end does not reproduce the germline sequence, and a read error may be involved. The CDR3 DNA is TGCATTGCTAGAGAATCCGGGACCCACACGGATACGCAGTATTTT. This sequence encodes CIARESGTHTDTQYF. The chain employs TRBV20-1 and TRBJ2-3; TRBD1 or TRBD2 may be the D gene (5 bases each). The CDR3 consists of 15 residues. Germline CDR1 and CDR2: DFQATT and SNEGSKA (reference sequence).

This clonotype was recorded a few times. The chain combines TRBV6-6 with TRBJ2-1; 7 bases are shared with TRBD2. The length of the CDR3 is 13 residues. CDR1 MNHNY and CDR2 SVGAGI come from the germline V gene (reference sequence). Losses at the gene ends were 2 bases for V and 9 bases for J; bases not matched to a gene: 4. CDR3 sequence reads: CASSYGLVIEQFF. CDR3 sequence (DNA): TGTGCCAGCAGTTACGGACTAGTCATTGAGCAGTTCTTC.

The genes are TRBV9 and TRBJ1-3, with a weak D call TRBD1 (5 bases). The CDR3 is made up of 15 amino acids. V was clipped by 2 bases and J by 0 bases, with 9 bases between them. Germline V gene lookup returns CDR1 SGDLS and CDR2 YYNGEE. The CDR3 loop reads CASSVGGTSGNTIYF. The DNA for the CDR3 is TGTGCCAGCAGCGTGGGAGGGACCTCTGGAAACACCATATATTTT.

This clonotype was counted many times. The chain recombines TRBV29-1 with TRBJ2-3, with 8 bases aligning to TRBD2. The CDR3 covers 18 residues. The germline gives CDR1 SQVTM, CDR2 ANQGSEA. V gave up 0 bases and J gave up 0 bases; unmatched junction bases: 11. The CDR3 DNA reads TGCAGCGTTGAAGATTGGAGCGGGAGAGGTTTGAGCACAGATACGCAGTATTTT. This encodes CSVEDWSGRGLSTDTQYF.

The chain recombines TRBV7-2 with TRBJ1-4; the D gene is possibly TRBD1 (5 bases). CDR1 and CDR2 (germline): SGHTA, FQGNSA. The CDR3 has 15 residues. V was pared by 5 bases and J by 7 bases, with 17 bases between. The CDR3, as DNA: TGTGCCAGCAGCCTTAGCAGGCAGGGAGGTGAAAAACTGTTTTTT. Residues: CASSLSRQGGEKLFF.

The V and J genes are TRBV5-1 and TRBJ2-2, with D unresolved. The V end was cut by 0 bases, the J end by 0 bases, with 9 bases between. CDR3 length: 16 amino acids. Germline V gene data show CDR1 as SGHRS and CDR2 as YFSETQ. The CDR3: CASSLGERSNTGELFF. In nucleotides, the CDR3 is TGCGCCAGCAGCTTGGGTGAGAGATCGAACACCGGGGAGCTGTTTTTT.

This clonotype was picked up a small number of times. The V call is TRBV12-3 or TRBV12-4, the J call TRBJ1-4; the D is unclear. Trimming took 3 bases from V and 8 from J, leaving 10 bases between them. The CDR3 runs 13 residues. CDR3 nucleotide sequence: TGTGCCAGCAGTTTCTGGCAGGAAGAAAAACTGTTTTTT. Encoded protein: CASSFWQEEKLFF.

The chain recombines TRBV12-3 or TRBV12-4 with TRBJ2-7; unclear D gene. This CDR3 has 13 amino acids. With 0 bases removed from V and 3 bases from J, the gap between germline ends came to 6 bases. CDR3 region: CASSLASRYEQYF. CDR3 in DNA: TGTGCCAGCAGTTTAGCGTCCCGCTACGAGCAGTACTTC.

This clonotype was seen only a few times. The genes are TRBV12-3 or TRBV12-4 and TRBJ2-3, with D perhaps matching TRBD1 (6 bases). V was shortened by 2 bases and J by 2 bases, with 17 bases between the two germline ends. The CDR3 loop spans 17 amino acids. CDR3 residues: CASSLNVGHGPTDTQYF. DNA for the CDR3: TGTGCCAGCAGTTTAAACGTGGGACATGGACCCACAGATACGCAGTATTTT.

This clonotype was recorded many times. The chain couples TRBV25-1 to TRBJ1-1; no clear D gene. Germline CDR1 MGHDK, CDR2 SYGVNS. This CDR3 has 15 amino acids. V was trimmed by 2 bases and J by 3 bases, leaving 13 bases between them. The CDR3 sequence: CASSEIVGRDTEAFF. Written as DNA, the CDR3 is TGTGCCAGCAGTGAAATTGTGGGAAGGGACACTGAAGCTTTCTTT.

This sequence joins TRBV15 and TRBJ2-2, with a weak D call TRBD1 (6 bases). Germline assignment: CDR1 LNHNV and CDR2 YYDKDF (reference sequence). The length of the CDR3 is 16 residues. V lost 2 bases to trimming and J lost 3 bases, with 13 bases between them. The CDR3 DNA is TGTGCCACCAGCAGACCTCTGGGACAAGACACCGGGGAGCTGTTTTTT. Translation gives CATSRPLGQDTGELFF.

This clonotype appeared many times. V gene TRBV15 combines with J gene TRBJ2-1, with D perhaps matching TRBD2 (6 bases). V was clipped by 8 bases and J by 7 bases, with 15 bases between them. The CDR3 is 13 residues long. Germline values: CDR1 LNHNV, CDR2 YYDKDF (reference sequence). The CDR3 sequence: CATLAGTRNEQFF. Here the CDR3 DNA reads TGTGCCACCTTGGCGGGGACGAGGAATGAGCAGTTCTTC.

This clonotype was detected ten times or more. The chain uses TRBV28 and TRBJ2-7, with D tentatively TRBD1 (5 bases). The V end was cut by 2 bases, the J end by 4 bases, with 12 bases between. This CDR3 contains 14 residues. From germline, CDR1 is MDHEN and CDR2 SYDVKM. Here the CDR3 reads CASSLPGHKYEQYV. In nucleotides, the CDR3 is TGTGCCAGCAGTTTACCCGGACACAAATACGAGCAGTACGTC.

The V and J genes are TRBV28 and TRBJ2-2, with 7 positions matching TRBD1. The CDR3 runs to 15 residues. Per the germline V gene, CDR1 is MDHEN and CDR2 is SYDVKM. Unmatched junction bases numbered 8, after V lost 5 bases and J lost 5 bases. The CDR3 DNA reads TGTGCCAGCAGTGCAACCGGGACAGCGACCGGGGAGCTGTTTTTT. Translation gives CASSATGTATGELFF.